This TCR beta chain was identified in a study of cytomegalovirus exposure and HLA in healthy donors. The study's findings and limits: Three CMV-associated chains proved CMV antigen-specific in vitro.

Details on this clone: Its antigen is not identified.

The V and J ends lost 5 bases and 4 bases, in that order; junction bases with no gene match: 9. The CDR3 extends over 15 amino acids. Per the germline V gene, CDR1 is SGHDT and CDR2 is YYEEEE. Primers included in the PCR were 60 Vbeta and 13 Jbeta primers. Libraries were prepared by immunoSEQ multiplex PCR; TCRdb keeps only in-frame clonotypes and omits some of them. The specimen's table records about 53,000 clones. This receptor was identified in a woman aged 18-30 years in good health and CMV-seronegative. The sample consisted of PBMCs. This chain connects TRBV5-6 to TRBJ1-2; 9 bases are shared with TRBD1. The chain's CDR3 is CASSHPGQGPYGYTF. The CDR3 region has the DNA TGTGCCAGCAGTCACCCGGGACAGGGACCCTATGGCTACACCTTC. Drawing the rest from reference TRBV5-6 and TRBJ1-2, the complete variable domain is DAGVTQSPTHLIKTRGQQVTLRCSPKSGHDTVSWYQQALGQGPQFIFQYYEEEERQRGNFPDRFSGHQFPNYSSELNVNALLLGDSALYLCASSHPGQGPYGYTFGSGTRLTVV.